This T cell receptor (beta chain) was captured by sequencing in a study of PD-L1 blockade in urothelial cancer. On the study more broadly: T cells numbered a median of 141,255 in the blood samples.

Germline trimming cut 3 bases from V and 4 bases from J; bases unmatched to any gene: 13. This CDR3 region has 18 residues. Germline V lookup: CDR1 SGHDN, CDR2 FVKESK. The method was immunoSEQ multiplex PCR; TCRdb's version includes in-frame clones alone and lacks a portion of them. The sample contains 130,000 or so clones, around 84% of which appear only once. Sample time point: pretreatment peripheral blood. The clonotype was recovered from a man aged 50 to 60 with urothelial cancer. The starting material was PBMCs, obtained around atezolizumab (anti-PD-L1) treatment. The chain is built from TRBV14 and TRBJ2-1; 9 bases agree with TRBD2. The CDR3 bases are TGTGCCAGCAGCCACCGGACTAGCGTGAGAGGAGCTTACAATGAGCAGTTCTTC. This codes for CASSHRTSVRGAYNEQFF. Full variable domain (rest looked up from reference TRBV14 and TRBJ2-1): EAGVTQFPSHSVIEKGQTVTLRCDPISGHDNLYWYRRVMGKEIKFLLHFVKESKQDESGMPNNRFLAERTGGTYSTLKVQPAELEDSGVYFCASSHRTSVRGAYNEQFFGPGTRLTVL.